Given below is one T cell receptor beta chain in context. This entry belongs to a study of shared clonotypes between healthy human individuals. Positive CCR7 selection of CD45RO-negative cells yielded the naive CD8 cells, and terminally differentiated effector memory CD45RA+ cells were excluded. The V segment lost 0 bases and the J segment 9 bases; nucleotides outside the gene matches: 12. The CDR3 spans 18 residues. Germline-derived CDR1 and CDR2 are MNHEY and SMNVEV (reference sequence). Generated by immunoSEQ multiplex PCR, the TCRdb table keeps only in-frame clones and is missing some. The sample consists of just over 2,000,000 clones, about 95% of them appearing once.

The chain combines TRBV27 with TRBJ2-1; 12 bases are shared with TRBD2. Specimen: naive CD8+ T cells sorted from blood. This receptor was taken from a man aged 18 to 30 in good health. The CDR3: CASSLSPSGRGFSGEQFF. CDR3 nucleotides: TGTGCCAGCAGTTTATCCCCTAGCGGGAGGGGTTTTAGCGGTGAGCAGTTCTTC.